Presented here are 24 T cell receptor beta chains from one specimen sequenced in a study of blood T cell repertoires in COVID-19 (dated by TCRdb to the early 2020s). Receptor libraries were prepared by the immunoSEQ multiplex PCR assay. The clones in this table, taken by TCRdb from immuneACCESS, are in-frame only. Not every clone is retained; where verified, under half of the shortfall comes from an unresolved V gene, and the cause of the rest is unknown. This sample is represented by some 170,000 clones; about 90% of them were singletons. Jointly, the top ten make up around 1.2% of the sample. Sequencing input: PBMCs or T cells enriched from blood (not recorded which). The receptors originated from a human donor with acute COVID-19. The donor label of this sample is uncertain.

The chain employs TRBV5-1 and TRBJ1-5; a possible D gene is TRBD1 (5 bases). CDR3 size: 14 residues. Deletions cut 0 bases from V and 3 bases from J, with 7 bases between. CDR1 and CDR2 (germline): SGHRS, YFSETQ. The CDR3, as DNA: TGCGCCAGCAGCTTGGCGGGGGACAATCAGCCCCAGCATTTT. It is translated as CASSLAGDNQPQHF.

This chain links TRBV19 with TRBJ2-2; TRBD2 is a possible D gene (5 bases). This CDR3 has 19 residues. Germline CDR1 LNHDA, CDR2 SQIVND (reference sequence). V was clipped by 0 bases and J by 5 bases, with 22 bases between them. The CDR3 region is CASSIDRAQDYLWTGELFF. CDR3 DNA: TGTGCCAGTAGTATAGATAGGGCTCAAGACTATCTATGGACCGGGGAGCTGTTTTTT.

The CDR3 region has the DNA TGTGCCAGCAGTCCTTTCTACGGCCGGGACAGGGGCCATGGCTACACCTTC. It yields the protein CASSPFYGRDRGHGYTF. This sequence joins TRBV27 and TRBJ1-2; TRBD1 agrees at 10 bases. Trimming took 5 bases from V and 6 from J; bases not matched to a gene: 15. The CDR3 contains 17 residues. The germline CDR1 and CDR2 sequences are MNHEY and SMNVEV (reference sequence).

This clone was counted between two and nine times. The V and J genes are TRBV3-1 (or the pseudogene TRBV3-2) and TRBJ1-3, with D perhaps matching TRBD1 (5 bases). V shed 1 base and J shed 3 bases, with 13 bases lying between them. Germline values: CDR1 LGHDT, CDR2 YNNKEL (reference sequence). This CDR3 is 16 amino acids long. CDR3 loop: CASSQGRGVRGNTIYF. CDR3 in DNA: TGTGCCAGCAGCCAAGGTCGGGGGGTTCGTGGAAACACCATATATTTT.

The chain links TRBV30 to TRBJ1-6, with no clear D. V was shortened by 2 bases and J by 9 bases, with 14 bases between the two germline ends. CDR1 is GTSNPN, CDR2 SVGIG, per germline (reference sequence). The CDR3 covers 14 residues. The CDR3 DNA is TGTGCCTGGAGTCTCCCAGGAATCAGTTCACCCCTCCACTTT. Translated: CAWSLPGISSPLHF.

The rearrangement uses TRBV7-9 and TRBJ2-7; D is possibly TRBD1 (7 bases). Looked up from germline, CDR1 is SEHNR and CDR2 is FQNEAQ (reference sequence). CDR3 length: 13 residues. V was shortened by 1 base and J by 6 bases, with 10 bases between the two germline ends. The CDR3 nucleotides are TGTGCCAGCAGCTTAGGCGGGACAGCCGAGCAGTACTTC. It translates to CASSLGGTAEQYF.

The V call is TRBV7-9, the J call TRBJ2-5, with unresolved D. CDR1 SEHNR and CDR2 FQNEAQ come from the germline V gene (reference sequence). Deletions cut 5 bases from V and 4 bases from J, with 5 bases between. There are 11 residues in the CDR3. CDR3 coding DNA: TGTGCCAGCAGCCCTCTAGAGACCCAGTACTTC. As protein: CASSPLETQYF.

The chain carries TRBV6-2 or TRBV6-3 and TRBJ1-2; 7 nucleotides match TRBD1. This CDR3 has 15 amino acids. Germline trimming cut 5 bases from V and 2 bases from J; bases unmatched to any gene: 8. Per the germline V gene, CDR1 is MNHEY and CDR2 is SVGEGT. This CDR3 reads CASSNDREENYGYTF. The CDR3 nucleotides are TGTGCCAGCAGTAACGACAGGGAAGAAAACTATGGCTACACCTTC.

This clone was recorded once. This sequence joins TRBV18 and TRBJ1-3; TRBD1 matches 7 bases. The J segment lost 9 bases and the V segment lost 1 base, leaving 6 bases of the junction unmatched. CDR1 is KGHSH and CDR2 is LQKENI in the germline V gene. The CDR3 sequence is 14 residues long. The DNA for the CDR3 is TGTGCCAGCTCACCACTACAGGGGATTAGCACCATATATTTT. As protein: CASSPLQGISTIYF.

This rearrangement joins TRBV6-5 to TRBJ2-2, with a tentative D call TRBD2 (6 bases). The V end lost 2 bases, the J end lost 8 bases, and 9 bases lay between the germline ends. Germline CDR1 and CDR2: MNHEY and SVGAGI. The CDR3 has 13 residues. CDR3 amino acids: CASSYSGSGELFF. The CDR3 region has the DNA TGTGCCAGCAGTTACAGCGGGTCTGGGGAGCTGTTTTTT.

This clone is a singleton in its sample. This sequence joins TRBV27 and TRBJ2-7; a possible D gene is TRBD1 (6 bases). CDR1 and CDR2 (germline): MNHEY, SMNVEV (reference sequence). V was cut by 5 bases and J by 2 bases, with 13 bases left in between. The CDR3 consists of 14 residues. CDR3 DNA: TGTGCCAGCAGTCCCCAGGGGTCCGCCTACGAGCAGTACTTC. Translating it yields CASSPQGSAYEQYF.

This chain uses TRBV19 with TRBJ2-7; 8 positions match TRBD1. Germline CDR1 and CDR2: LNHDA and SQIVND (reference sequence). The trim removed 5 bases at V and 0 bases at J, leaving 12 bases unmatched. This CDR3 has 17 residues. The CDR3 loop reads CASSPRTGTLTSYEQYF. For the CDR3, the DNA is TGTGCCAGTAGTCCGAGGACAGGGACACTCACCTCCTACGAGCAGTACTTC.

The chain links TRBV2 to TRBJ2-1; no clear D gene. The V and J ends lost 7 bases and 3 bases respectively, with 13 bases between them. Per the germline V gene, CDR1 is SNHLY and CDR2 is FYNNEI. This CDR3 spans 14 amino acids. The CDR3 coding sequence is TGTGCCAGCAAAGACGCCGCAGGCTACAATGAGCAGTTCTTC. It yields the protein CASKDAAGYNEQFF.

This rearrangement joins TRBV5-6 to TRBJ2-2, with 10 bases aligning to TRBD2. Germline CDR1 and CDR2: SGHDT and YYEEEE. CDR3 length: 15 amino acids. V was clipped by 4 bases and J by 4 bases; unmatched bases: 4. The CDR3 protein is CASSLSGGPTGELFF. The CDR3 bases are TGTGCCAGCAGCCTTAGCGGGGGGCCCACCGGGGAGCTGTTTTTT.

V and J are TRBV15 and TRBJ1-1; D perhaps matches TRBD1 (5 bases). The germline V gene encodes CDR1 LNHNV and CDR2 YYDKDF (reference sequence). Trimming removed 7 bases at V and 2 bases at J, with 14 bases between. This CDR3 has 14 residues. The chain's CDR3 is CATTIGEPNTEAFF. DNA of the CDR3: TGTGCCACCACCATAGGGGAACCCAACACTGAAGCTTTCTTT.

This chain links TRBV5-1 with TRBJ1-3; maybe TRBD1 (5 bases). CDR1 is SGHRS, CDR2 YFSETQ, per germline. The V and J ends lost 3 bases and 6 bases respectively, with 22 bases between them. The CDR3 extends over 17 amino acids. CDR3 sequence (DNA): TGCGCCAGCAGCTCTCACCTGCGGGGGACTTCAGAAAACACCATATATTTT. As protein: CASSSHLRGTSENTIYF.

V and J are TRBV19 and TRBJ1-4, with TRBD1 matching 7 bases. CDR1 is LNHDA, CDR2 SQIVND, per germline (reference sequence). With V trimmed by 5 bases and J by 8 bases, 8 bases remained unmatched. The CDR3 is 14 amino acids. This CDR3 is CASSRQGPAEKLFF. CDR3 DNA: TGTGCCAGTAGTCGACAGGGACCCGCGGAAAAACTGTTTTTT.

V gene TRBV11-2 combines with J gene TRBJ1-4; a possible D gene is TRBD1 (5 bases). Germline V gives CDR1 SGHAT, CDR2 FQNNGV. The CDR3 extends over 19 amino acids. Trimming pared 2 bases from V and 2 bases from J, leaving 21 bases between. CDR3 nucleotides: TGTGCCAGCAGCTTACCAACCGTCCACACGACAGTTACTAATGAAAAACTGTTTTTT. Translating gives CASSLPTVHTTVTNEKLFF.

The chain combines TRBV19 with TRBJ2-7; no reliable D call. The CDR3 contains 15 residues. Germline assignment: CDR1 LNHDA and CDR2 SQIVND (reference sequence). Trimming cost V 3 bases and J 3 bases, with 15 bases left between them. CDR3 sequence (DNA): TGTGCCAGTAGTATTGATTCCAGGCCCAGCTACGAGCAGTACTTC. Translation: CASSIDSRPSYEQYF.

The rearrangement uses TRBV20-1 and TRBJ2-1; 9 positions match TRBD2. Germline CDR1 reads DFQATT; CDR2 reads SNEGSKA (reference sequence). V trimming: 6 bases; J trimming: 12 bases; junction bases outside the gene matches: 6. CDR3 size: 11 residues. CDR3 sequence: CSAIRAGGQFF. The CDR3, as DNA: TGCAGTGCCATCCGAGCGGGGGGGCAGTTCTTC.

The rearrangement joins TRBV12-5 to TRBJ2-3; D ambiguous. CDR3 length equals 12 residues. Trimming shortened V by 7 bases and J by 6 bases, and 11 bases separated the two germline ends. Germline V lookup: CDR1 LGHNT, CDR2 FRNRAP. The CDR3, as DNA: TGTGCTAGTGCCCCCTCCGGGGATACGCAGTATTTT. Its protein is CASAPSGDTQYF.

This clone was recorded only once. The rearrangement joins TRBV28 to TRBJ1-1, with D unclear. V was cut by 8 bases and J by 1 base, with 11 bases left in between. Germline V gene data show CDR1 as MDHEN and CDR2 as SYDVKM. The CDR3 totals 13 residues. This CDR3 reads CASQISKNTEAFF. The CDR3 DNA reads as TGTGCCAGCCAGATCTCGAAGAACACTGAAGCTTTCTTT.

This clone came up once. This chain links TRBV5-1 with TRBJ2-5; 9 positions match TRBD1. V lost 4 bases, J lost 4 bases, and 8 bases stayed unmatched. The length of the CDR3 is 15 residues. Germline loops: CDR1 SGHRS, CDR2 YFSETQ. CDR3 amino acids: CASSPGTGLTETQYF. As DNA, the CDR3 is TGCGCCAGCAGCCCCGGGACAGGGTTAACAGAGACCCAGTACTTC.

This clone occurred a few times. The chain combines TRBV10-3 with TRBJ2-7, with D possibly matching TRBD1 (6 bases). CDR1 and CDR2 (germline): ENHRY, SYGVKD. CDR3 length equals 15 residues. Trimming took off 2 bases at V and 0 bases at J, with 11 bases between the two ends. CDR3 in amino acids: CAISETRGSSYEQYF. The CDR3 DNA sequence: TGTGCCATCAGTGAGACCAGGGGCAGCTCCTACGAGCAGTACTTC.